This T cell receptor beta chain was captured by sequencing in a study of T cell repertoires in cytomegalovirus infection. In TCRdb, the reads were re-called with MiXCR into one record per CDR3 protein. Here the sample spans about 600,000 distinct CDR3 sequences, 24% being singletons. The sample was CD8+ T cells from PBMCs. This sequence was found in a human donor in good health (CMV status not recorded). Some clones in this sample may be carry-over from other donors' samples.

The CDR3 loop is CSARDLGTGYGYTF. The CDR3, as DNA: TGCAGTGCTAGAGATCTCGGGACAGGCTATGGCTACACCTTC. The chain employs TRBV20-1 and TRBJ1-2, with 8 bases identical to TRBD1. The CDR3 consists of 14 residues. The J segment lost 4 bases and the V segment lost 0 bases, leaving 4 bases of the junction unmatched. Germline V gene data show CDR1 as DFQATT and CDR2 as SNEGSKA (reference sequence).